The 27 T cell receptor beta chains below come from one sample, sequenced in a study of blood T cell repertoires in COVID-19. Repertoires were generated with immunoSEQ multiplex PCR, while TCRdb's copy carries only in-frame clones and drops some. This sample has about 120,000 clones, with 85% found just once. Material: peripheral blood. The receptors derive from a human donor in a cohort sampled during active COVID-19.

J is TRBJ2-3 and V is TRBV20-1, with D unclear. The germline V gene has CDR1 DFQATT and CDR2 SNEGSKA (reference sequence). This CDR3 comprises 15 residues. V was cut by 3 bases and J by 0 bases, with 13 bases left in between. Here the CDR3 reads CSASLLSTSTDTQYF. DNA of the CDR3: TGCAGTGCTAGTTTGCTCTCCACTAGCACAGATACGCAGTATTTT.

DNA of the CDR3: TGTGCCAGCAGCCCCAAGACGGGGGACACCGGGGAGCTGTTTTTT. This sequence encodes CASSPKTGDTGELFF. The chain couples TRBV7-2 to TRBJ2-2; a possible D gene is TRBD2 (6 bases). CDR1 is SGHTA, CDR2 FQGNSA, per germline. This CDR3 is built from 15 residues. The germline V and J ends were trimmed by 5 bases and 3 bases, with 13 bases remaining between them.

This CDR3 reads CASSLNRGRGEKLFF. The CDR3 DNA follows: TGTGCCAGCAGTCTCAACAGGGGGCGGGGTGAAAAACTGTTTTTT. The chain couples TRBV6-5 to TRBJ1-4, with 9 positions matching TRBD1. The CDR3 has 15 amino acids. J gave up 7 bases and V 5 bases, and 8 bases lay outside the gene matches. CDR1 MNHEY and CDR2 SVGAGI come from the germline V gene.

DNA for the CDR3: TGTGCCAGCAGCCGCCCACTAACAGGGGCTAATTATGAAAAACTGTTTTTT. This gives the protein CASSRPLTGANYEKLFF. J is TRBJ1-4 and V is TRBV7-2; 7 bases map to TRBD1. The CDR3 is made up of 17 amino acids. In germline, CDR1 is SGHTA, CDR2 FQGNSA. The V gene end was trimmed by 5 bases and the J gene end by 6 bases; junction bases not matched to a gene: 15.

The V call is TRBV28, the J call TRBJ1-5, with 8 bases that match TRBD1. This CDR3 comprises 14 residues. V lost 7 bases to trimming and J lost 6 bases; unmatched junction nucleotides: 8. CDR1 and CDR2 from the germline V gene are MDHEN and SYDVKM. CDR3 sequence (DNA): TGTGCCAGCAAACCGGACAGGGTTTTTCAGCCCCAGCATTTT. It encodes CASKPDRVFQPQHF.

The chain recombines TRBV5-1 with TRBJ2-7; D is possibly TRBD1 (6 bases). V lost 0 bases, J lost 5 bases, and 15 bases lay in between. The CDR3 totals 15 residues. Looked up from germline, CDR1 is SGHRS and CDR2 is YFSETQ. The CDR3 bases are TGCGCCAGCAGCTTGGGGTCAACCGGGGACAACGAGCAGTACTTC. This sequence encodes CASSLGSTGDNEQYF.

In the case of this clone: One end of the junction is discordant with germline, which a read error may explain. The chain joins TRBV5-1 to TRBJ1-1; D is possibly TRBD1 (5 bases). There are 14 residues in the CDR3. Germline lookup yields CDR1 SGHRS and CDR2 YFSETQ. The CDR3 DNA sequence: TGCGCCAGCAGCCCAGGGCAGCGTCAATCTGAGGCTTTCTTT. Residues: CASSPGQRQSEAFF. The full variable domain, completed using reference TRBV5-1 and TRBJ1-1, is KAGVTQTPRYLIKTRGQQVTLSCSPISGHRSVSWYQQTPGQGLQFLFEYFSETQRNKGNFPGRFSGRQFSNSRSEMNVSTLELGDSALYLCASSPGQRQSEAFFGQGTRLTVV.

The rearrangement links TRBV6-5 to TRBJ1-1; 8 bases agree with TRBD1. Losses at the gene ends were 6 bases for V and 5 bases for J; bases not matched to a gene: 11. The germline V gene has CDR1 MNHEY and CDR2 SVGAGI. The length of the CDR3 is 15 residues. The CDR3 here is CASRGLDRGSTEAFF. DNA for the CDR3: TGTGCCAGCAGGGGCCTTGACAGGGGAAGTACTGAAGCTTTCTTT.

The CDR3 sequence is CASRRQGRAQPYEQYF. The DNA for the CDR3 is TGTGCCAGCAGGCGACAGGGACGGGCCCAGCCCTACGAGCAGTACTTC. The chain carries TRBV28 and TRBJ2-7, with 7 bases that match TRBD1. The trim removed 6 bases at V and 2 bases at J, leaving 13 bases unmatched. Looked up from germline, CDR1 is MDHEN and CDR2 is SYDVKM. This CDR3 has 16 residues.

The V call is TRBV5-4, the J call TRBJ2-3; 9 nucleotides align to TRBD2. V lost 4 bases and J lost 3; bases outside the gene matches: 9. CDR1 is SGHNT, CDR2 YYREEE, per germline (reference sequence). The CDR3 spans 16 residues. The CDR3 bases are TGTGCCAGCAGCGGCCGGGAGCGGGGGGCTACAGATACGCAGTATTTT. Protein sequence: CASSGRERGATDTQYF.

The V gene is TRBV29-1, the J gene TRBJ1-1; the D is unclear. CDR1 and CDR2 from the germline V gene are SQVTM and ANQGSEA. The length of the CDR3 is 12 residues. The V end lost 4 bases, the J end lost 7 bases, and 13 bases lay between the germline ends. CDR3 residues: CSVGGRFGEAFF. CDR3 coding DNA: TGCAGCGTTGGCGGCAGATTTGGTGAAGCTTTCTTT.

The rearrangement links TRBV19 to TRBJ1-5, with D uncertain. Germline CDR1 reads LNHDA; CDR2 reads SQIVND (reference sequence). The CDR3 contains 15 residues. Trimming pared 4 bases from V and 6 bases from J, leaving 16 bases between. CDR3 region: CASSRSPMPGQPQHF. The CDR3 DNA sequence: TGTGCCAGTAGTAGGTCCCCCATGCCGGGTCAGCCCCAGCATTTT.

V and J are TRBV4-3 and TRBJ2-3; D is perhaps TRBD2 (7 bases). The CDR3 length is 20 residues. Trimming left V 5 bases short and J 2 bases short, with 29 bases between. The germline CDR1 and CDR2 sequences are LGHNA and YSLEER. CDR3 DNA sequence: TGCGCCAGCAGCGCTACCGGGCGGGGGCCTGAAACGCAATACACAGATACGCAGTATTTT. As protein: CASSATGRGPETQYTDTQYF.

This chain uses TRBV6-2 or TRBV6-3 with TRBJ2-3; 10 bases map to TRBD2. The CDR3 has 15 amino acids. The V gene's germline CDR1 is MNHEY and CDR2 SVGEGT. Unmatched junction bases numbered 3, after V lost 5 bases and J lost 1 base. The CDR3 nucleotides read TGTGCCAGCAGTATAGGGACTAGCGGCACAGATACGCAGTATTTT. The encoded protein is CASSIGTSGTDTQYF.

This clone has only a few counts. The chain carries TRBV25-1 and TRBJ2-7; D gene unclear. Trimming shortened V by 7 bases and J by 0 bases, and 10 bases separated the two germline ends. In germline, CDR1 is MGHDK, CDR2 SYGVNS. The CDR3 covers 13 residues. The CDR3 is CASNLPGSYEQYF. DNA for the CDR3: TGTGCCAGCAATCTTCCCGGCTCCTACGAGCAGTACTTC.

V is TRBV14 and J is TRBJ1-4; 7 nucleotides align to TRBD1. The V segment lost 5 bases and the J segment 5 bases; nucleotides outside the gene matches: 8. The CDR3 covers 15 residues. Per germline, CDR1 SGHDN and CDR2 FVKESK. The CDR3 coding sequence is TGTGCCAGCAGCAAAAGACAGGGAACAAATGAAAAACTGTTTTTT. It is translated as CASSKRQGTNEKLFF.

The chain uses TRBV3-1 (or the pseudogene TRBV3-2) and TRBJ1-4; 8 bases map to TRBD1. Germline values: CDR1 LGHDT, CDR2 YNNKEL (reference sequence). Trimming cost V 6 bases and J 8 bases; bases outside gene matches: 5. This CDR3 spans 13 amino acids. CDR3 protein: CASSSRGHEKLFF. In nucleotides, the CDR3 is TGTGCCAGCAGTTCCAGGGGGCACGAAAAACTGTTTTTT.

The V gene is TRBV28, the J gene TRBJ2-7; 8 bases map to TRBD1. Germline-derived CDR1 and CDR2 are MDHEN and SYDVKM. V shed 2 bases, J shed 6 bases, and the junction held 3 bases outside the gene matches. The CDR3 length is 13 residues. CDR3 sequence reads: CASSLRDRSEQYF. The CDR3 nucleotides read TGTGCCAGCAGTTTAAGGGACAGGTCCGAGCAGTACTTC.

Turning to this clone: Other DNA sequences from this sample encode an identical CDR3 as well. The rearrangement joins TRBV5-1 to TRBJ1-5, with a weak D call TRBD1 (6 bases). The CDR3 has 15 amino acids. Germline-derived CDR1 and CDR2 are SGHRS and YFSETQ. Trimming shortened V by 0 bases and J by 3 bases, and 10 bases separated the two germline ends. CDR3 sequence: CASSLDGQLNQPQHF. The CDR3 nucleotides are TGCGCCAGCAGCTTGGATGGACAGCTCAATCAGCCCCAGCATTTT. Full variable domain (missing parts from reference TRBV5-1 and TRBJ1-5): KAGVTQTPRYLIKTRGQQVTLSCSPISGHRSVSWYQQTPGQGLQFLFEYFSETQRNKGNFPGRFSGRQFSNSRSEMNVSTLELGDSALYLCASSLDGQLNQPQHFGDGTRLSIL.

CDR3 nucleotides: TGTGCCAGCAGCTTACTTTTCGGGGAGGGCACAGATACGCAGTATTTT. Protein: CASSLLFGEGTDTQYF. This sequence joins TRBV7-2 and TRBJ2-3; perhaps TRBD2 as D (6 bases). The CDR3 sequence is 16 residues long. The V end was cut by 2 bases, the J end by 1 base, with 13 bases between. CDR1 is SGHTA, CDR2 FQGNSA, per germline.

The chain couples TRBV27 to TRBJ1-1; tentative D call: TRBD1 (6 bases). There are 13 residues in the CDR3. Between the trimmed V and J ends, which lost 6 bases and 0 bases, there was a span of 8 bases. Looked up from germline, CDR1 is MNHEY and CDR2 is SMNVEV (reference sequence). This CDR3 is CASRTGLNTEAFF. The CDR3 nucleotides are TGTGCCAGCAGAACAGGGCTGAACACTGAAGCTTTCTTT.

The rearrangement uses TRBV5-1 and TRBJ2-1; TRBD1 matches 9 bases. The germline CDR1 and CDR2 sequences are SGHRS and YFSETQ. Losses at the gene ends were 4 bases for V and 0 bases for J; bases not matched to a gene: 5. The CDR3 consists of 16 residues. In nucleotides, the CDR3 is TGCGCCAGCAGCCCCTGGGGACAGGGCTCCTACAATGAGCAGTTCTTC. This gives the protein CASSPWGQGSYNEQFF. The full variable domain, in which reference TRBV5-1 and TRBJ2-1 provide the parts outside the CDR3, is KAGVTQTPRYLIKTRGQQVTLSCSPISGHRSVSWYQQTPGQGLQFLFEYFSETQRNKGNFPGRFSGRQFSNSRSEMNVSTLELGDSALYLCASSPWGQGSYNEQFFGPGTRLTVL.

This sequence joins TRBV16 and TRBJ2-1; TRBD2 matches at 10 bases. The CDR3 runs 18 residues. Germline lookup yields CDR1 KGHSY and CDR2 FQNENV. V shed 4 bases, J shed 6 bases, and the junction held 15 bases outside the gene matches. The chain's CDR3 is CASSPLAGARLPANEQFF. CDR3 in DNA: TGTGCCAGCAGCCCCCTAGCGGGGGCCCGTCTTCCGGCCAATGAGCAGTTCTTC.

J is TRBJ1-1 and V is TRBV6-6; 10 bases align to TRBD1. After removal of 6 bases from V and 2 bases from J, the junction contained 3 bases not matched to a gene. The length of the CDR3 is 14 residues. Per germline, CDR1 MNHNY and CDR2 SVGAGI (reference sequence). CDR3 sequence reads: CASRRQGANTEAFF. The CDR3 nucleotides read TGTGCCAGCAGGAGACAGGGGGCTAACACTGAAGCTTTCTTT.

The chain couples TRBV3-1 (or the pseudogene TRBV3-2) to TRBJ2-1; tentative D call: TRBD2 (6 bases). The V end lost 0 bases, the J end lost 1 base, and 13 bases lay between the germline ends. Per germline, CDR1 LGHDT and CDR2 YNNKEL (reference sequence). The CDR3 spans 17 residues. CDR3 sequence (DNA): TGTGCCAGCAGCCAAGATGGGAGGAGGGGATCCTACAATGAGCAGTTCTTC. It codes for CASSQDGRRGSYNEQFF.

The chain is built from TRBV13 and TRBJ2-5, with D perhaps matching TRBD2 (6 bases). CDR1 PRHDT and CDR2 FYEKMQ come from the germline V gene (reference sequence). Trimming took off 0 bases at V and 9 bases at J, with 14 bases between the two ends. There are 14 residues in the CDR3. CDR3 amino acids: CASSLGGHSGAQYF. Written as DNA, the CDR3 is TGTGCCAGCAGCTTAGGCGGACATTCGGGGGCCCAGTACTTC.

This clone was observed a few times. V is TRBV5-5 and J is TRBJ1-1; no clear D gene. The CDR3 consists of 13 residues. The germline V and J ends were trimmed by 4 bases and 2 bases, with 9 bases remaining between them. Per germline, CDR1 SGHKS and CDR2 YYEKEE (reference sequence). CDR3 loop: CASSQTYNTEAFF. CDR3 nucleotide sequence: TGTGCCAGCAGCCAAACATATAACACTGAAGCTTTCTTT.